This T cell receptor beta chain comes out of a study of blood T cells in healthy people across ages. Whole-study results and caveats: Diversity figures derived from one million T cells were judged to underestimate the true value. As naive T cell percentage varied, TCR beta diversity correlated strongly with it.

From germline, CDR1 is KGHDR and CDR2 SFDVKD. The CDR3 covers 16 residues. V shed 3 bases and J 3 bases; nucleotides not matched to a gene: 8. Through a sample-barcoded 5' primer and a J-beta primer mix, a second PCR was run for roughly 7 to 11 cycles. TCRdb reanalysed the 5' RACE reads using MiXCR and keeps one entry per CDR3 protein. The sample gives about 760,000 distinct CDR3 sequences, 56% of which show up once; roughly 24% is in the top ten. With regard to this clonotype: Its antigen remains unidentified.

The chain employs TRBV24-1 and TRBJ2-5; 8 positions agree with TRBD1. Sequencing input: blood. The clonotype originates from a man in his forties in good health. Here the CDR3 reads CATSDTLTGEKETQYF. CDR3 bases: TGTGCCACCAGTGATACCCTGACAGGGGAAAAAGAGACCCAGTACTTC.